The 30 T cell receptor beta chains below all came from one sample that was sequenced in a study of blood T cell repertoires in COVID-19. Assay: immunoSEQ multiplex PCR; the TCRdb copy retains only in-frame clones and omits some. The sample shows about 69,000 clones, 84% of them seen only once. The sequenced sample was peripheral blood. All receptors derive from a middle-aged man with COVID-19, enrolled during active disease.

The chain carries TRBV9 and TRBJ2-5, with 9 bases aligning to TRBD2. V was clipped by 4 bases and J by 5 bases; unmatched bases: 6. The germline gives CDR1 SGDLS, CDR2 YYNGEE. This CDR3 contains 14 residues. Written as DNA, the CDR3 is TGTGCCAGCAGCCCCCGACTAGCGGTGGAGACCCAGTACTTC. Amino acid sequence: CASSPRLAVETQYF.

In nucleotides, the CDR3 is TGCGCCAGCAGCCCTGGACAGGGGCCGACCTACGAGCAGTACTTC. This gives the protein CASSPGQGPTYEQYF. J is TRBJ2-7 and V is TRBV4-1; 9 bases align to TRBD1. V lost 4 bases to trimming and J lost 2 bases; unmatched junction nucleotides: 6. The CDR3 runs to 15 residues. Germline lookup yields CDR1 MGHRA and CDR2 YSYEKL.

Only one count was recorded for this clone. This chain uses TRBV24-1 with TRBJ2-1; maybe TRBD2 (6 bases). CDR1 and CDR2 from the germline V gene are KGHDR and SFDVKD. V lost 4 bases to trimming and J lost 3 bases, with 18 bases between them. The CDR3 spans 17 residues. The CDR3 bases are TGTGCCACCAGTGACGCGGCCACGGGGGTAGACTACAATGAGCAGTTCTTC. Translated: CATSDAATGVDYNEQFF.

V and J are TRBV19 and TRBJ1-2, with D possibly TRBD1 on 6 matching bases. Per the germline V gene, CDR1 is LNHDA and CDR2 is SQIVND (reference sequence). V lost 7 bases and J lost 1, with 25 bases in between. The CDR3 sequence is 18 residues long. CDR3 DNA: TGTGCCAGTACCCCCCCGCGGGGGCCCGACTTGATTAACTATGGCTACACCTTC. Translated: CASTPPRGPDLINYGYTF.

This chain joins TRBV3-1 (or the pseudogene TRBV3-2) and TRBJ2-1; D is ambiguous. CDR1 and CDR2 from the germline V gene are LGHDT and YNNKEL (reference sequence). The CDR3 is 18 residues long. Trimming pared 0 bases from V and 0 bases from J, leaving 15 bases between. Here the CDR3 DNA reads TGTGCCAGCAGCCAAGATCGTCCCACCAGGCCCTCCTACAATGAGCAGTTCTTC. Protein product: CASSQDRPTRPSYNEQFF.

The J gene is TRBJ2-3, the V gene TRBV2; the match to TRBD2 covers 10 bases. CDR3 length equals 14 residues. Germline CDR1 and CDR2: SNHLY and FYNNEI. The ends lost 7 bases at V and 4 bases at J; junction bases unmatched: 5. The DNA for the CDR3 is TGTGCCAGCAATCAGCGGGGGGGCGCAGATACGCAGTATTTT. Encoded protein: CASNQRGGADTQYF.

The rearrangement links TRBV21-1 to TRBJ1-1; the table gives TRBD1 as D, unverified against the DNA. TRBV21-1 is a pseudogene segment. The CDR3 spans 17 residues. In nucleotides, the CDR3 is TGTGCCAGCAGCCCCATCTTAGGGACAGGCCCTAATACTGAAGCTTTCTTT. Translating gives CASSPILGTGPNTEAFF.

This sequence joins TRBV6-4 and TRBJ2-1; 15 nucleotides line up with TRBD2. The CDR3 runs 15 residues. With 5 bases clipped from V and 7 bases from J, the junction kept 3 bases outside the gene matches. The germline V gene has CDR1 MRHNA and CDR2 SNTAGT. The CDR3 DNA reads TGTGCCAGCAGTATGGGACTAGCGGGGGGTAATGAGCAGTTCTTC. This sequence encodes CASSMGLAGGNEQFF.

The chain's CDR3 is CASSQQGNSYNSPLHF. The CDR3, as DNA: TGTGCCAGCAGTCAACAGGGAAACTCCTATAATTCACCCCTCCACTTT. This chain links TRBV2 with TRBJ1-6; possible D gene TRBD1, 6 bases. Trimming pared 5 bases from V and 0 bases from J, leaving 11 bases between. The CDR3 contains 16 residues. In germline, CDR1 is SNHLY, CDR2 FYNNEI.

This clone was detected once. The rearrangement links TRBV5-4 to TRBJ2-5, with 7 bases fitting TRBD1. Unmatched junction bases numbered 9, after V lost 4 bases and J lost 3 bases. CDR3 length: 15 amino acids. Germline CDR1 is SGHNT and CDR2 is YYREEE (reference sequence). The CDR3 sequence: CASSPGGWGKETQYF. DNA for the CDR3: TGTGCCAGCAGCCCAGGGGGTTGGGGGAAAGAGACCCAGTACTTC.

This clone showed up just a few times. This chain joins TRBV29-1 and TRBJ2-7; 7 nucleotides agree with TRBD1. Trimming at V came to 1 base and at J to 4 bases, leaving 7 bases not matched to a gene. CDR1 and CDR2 from the germline V gene are SQVTM and ANQGSEA. The CDR3 covers 14 residues. The CDR3 sequence is CSVEGEGQNYEQYF. Written as DNA, the CDR3 is TGCAGCGTTGAAGGAGAGGGACAGAATTACGAGCAGTACTTC.

The table lists this clone with a few counts. CDR3 residues: CASSSSGALYEQYF. Written as DNA, the CDR3 is TGTGCCAGCAGCTCATCAGGGGCACTCTACGAGCAGTACTTC. The chain employs TRBV7-2 and TRBJ2-7; possibly TRBD1 for D (6 bases). The germline V gene encodes CDR1 SGHTA and CDR2 FQGNSA. The CDR3 consists of 14 residues. The ends were cut back, 4 bases at V and 3 bases at J, with 13 bases in the middle. Together with reference TRBV7-2 and TRBJ2-7, the CDR3 gives the full variable domain: GAGVSQSPSNKVTEKGKDVELRCDPISGHTALYWYRQSLGQGLEFLIYFQGNSAPDKSGLPSDRFSAERTGGSVSTLTIQRTQQEDSAVYLCASSSSGALYEQYFGPGTRLTVT.

This rearrangement joins TRBV5-1 to TRBJ2-7, with a weak D call TRBD1 (7 bases). V gave up 3 bases and J gave up 6 bases, with 13 bases separating them. Per the germline V gene, CDR1 is SGHRS and CDR2 is YFSETQ. The CDR3 covers 13 residues. The CDR3 is CASSSGGPVEQYF. The CDR3 nucleotides are TGCGCCAGCAGCTCAGGGGGGCCGGTCGAGCAGTACTTC.

The V and J genes are TRBV6-1 and TRBJ1-1; D gene unclear. The CDR3 spans 14 residues. With 2 bases removed from V and 1 base from J, the gap between germline ends came to 8 bases. Germline lookup yields CDR1 MNHNS and CDR2 SASEGT. The CDR3 sequence: CASSEQVANTEAFF. DNA for the CDR3: TGTGCCAGCAGTGAACAGGTGGCGAACACTGAAGCTTTCTTT.

V usage is TRBV9 and J usage is TRBJ2-7; 7 bases are shared with TRBD1. This CDR3 is 14 amino acids long. The germline V gene encodes CDR1 SGDLS and CDR2 YYNGEE. J was trimmed by 3 bases and V by 3 bases; bases with no gene match: 6. CDR3: CASSEGTEHYEQYF. CDR3 nucleotide sequence: TGTGCCAGCAGCGAGGGGACAGAACACTACGAGCAGTACTTC.

Turning to this clone: Other DNA sequences in the same sample also yield this CDR3. The V and J genes are TRBV2 and TRBJ1-1; 7 nucleotides align to TRBD1. Germline CDR1 is SNHLY and CDR2 is FYNNEI. The V gene end was trimmed by 2 bases and the J gene end by 1 base; junction bases not matched to a gene: 1. The CDR3 sequence is 14 residues long. For the CDR3, the DNA is TGTGCCAGCAGTGAAAGGGGGCAGAACACTGAAGCTTTCTTT. Translation gives CASSERGQNTEAFF. Looking up the rest from reference TRBV2 and TRBJ1-1 gives the full variable domain: EPEVTQTPSHQVTQMGQEVILRCVPISNHLYFYWYRQILGQKVEFLVSFYNNEISEKSEIFDDQFSVERPDGSNFTLKIRSTKLEDSAMYFCASSERGQNTEAFFGQGTRLTVV.

V is TRBV11-2 and J is TRBJ2-1; 12 bases match TRBD1. This CDR3 has 15 amino acids. Trimming removed 5 bases from V and 6 bases from J; junction bases left unmatched: 5. The germline V gene has CDR1 SGHAT and CDR2 FQNNGV. The CDR3 bases are TGTGCCAGCAGCCCATGGGACAGGGGGCCCAATGAGCAGTTCTTC. Translation gives CASSPWDRGPNEQFF.

This rearrangement joins TRBV7-6 to TRBJ2-1; 11 bases fit TRBD2. The CDR3 extends over 15 amino acids. CDR1 and CDR2 from the germline V gene are SGHVS and FNYEAQ. The ends lost 5 bases at V and 6 bases at J; junction bases unmatched: 6. CDR3 sequence (DNA): TGTGCCAGCAGCCATAGCGGGGGGGCCCCCAATGAGCAGTTCTTC. The encoded protein is CASSHSGGAPNEQFF.

A single count supports this clone. The CDR3 loop reads CASTQSQTGTQYF. The CDR3 nucleotides read TGTGCCAGCACCCAGTCCCAGACGGGAACGCAGTATTTT. The chain carries TRBV12-3 or TRBV12-4 and TRBJ2-3; tentatively, D is TRBD2 (5 bases). V shed 7 bases and J shed 9 bases, with 17 bases lying between them. This CDR3 is built from 13 residues.

This clone was counted between two and nine times. The rearrangement uses TRBV12-5 and TRBJ2-7; D is ambiguous. V was trimmed by 6 bases and J by 1 base, leaving 10 bases between them. The CDR3 totals 13 residues. Germline V gene data show CDR1 as LGHNT and CDR2 as FRNRAP. The CDR3 sequence is CASGLTPSYEQYF. The CDR3 bases are TGTGCTAGTGGCTTGACACCTTCCTACGAGCAGTACTTC.

The CDR3 DNA reads TGTGCCTGGTTGTCCAGAATAAAGGAGACCCAGTACTTC. It translates to CAWLSRIKETQYF. The chain couples TRBV30 to TRBJ2-5, with D unclear. CDR3 length equals 13 residues. CDR1 is GTSNPN and CDR2 is SVGIG in the germline V gene (reference sequence). V was pared by 5 bases and J by 5 bases, with 15 bases between.

For this clone: Different DNA sequences within this sample yield the same CDR3. The chain's CDR3 is CASSRTGGSGNTIYF. CDR3 coding DNA: TGTGCCAGCAGCCGGACAGGGGGTTCGGGAAACACCATATATTTT. This chain joins TRBV7-9 and TRBJ1-3; TRBD1 agrees at 10 bases. Germline CDR1 reads SEHNR; CDR2 reads FQNEAQ (reference sequence). V trimming: 5 bases; J trimming: 4 bases; junction bases outside the gene matches: 5. CDR3 size: 15 residues.

The chain recombines TRBV5-4 with TRBJ2-2, with D perhaps matching TRBD1 (7 bases). V was shortened by 1 base and J by 0 bases, with 10 bases between the two germline ends. Germline CDR1 SGHNT, CDR2 YYREEE (reference sequence). The CDR3 runs 16 residues. The CDR3 nucleotides are TGTGCCAGCAGCTTGACCAGGGGGGCGAACACCGGGGAGCTGTTTTTT. It specifies CASSLTRGANTGELFF.

J is TRBJ1-2 and V is TRBV6-5; D perhaps matches TRBD1 (5 bases). V lost 6 bases and J 4 bases, leaving 18 bases between the germline ends. The CDR3 consists of 15 residues. CDR1 is MNHEY and CDR2 is SVGAGI in the germline V gene. CDR3 sequence: CASRAPGTYLYGYTF. The CDR3 DNA reads as TGTGCCAGCAGGGCACCTGGGACTTACCTCTATGGCTACACCTTC.

The genes are TRBV11-2 and TRBJ1-6, with no clear D. CDR1 and CDR2 (germline): SGHAT, FQNNGV. The V end lost 5 bases, the J end lost 4 bases, and 12 bases lay between the germline ends. The CDR3 loop spans 15 amino acids. The CDR3 nucleotides are TGTGCCAGCAGCACCAACCGGGATTATAATTCACCCCTCCACTTT. Translating it yields CASSTNRDYNSPLHF.

This chain's CDR3 is CASRSTGYLENTEAFF. CDR3 bases: TGTGCCAGCAGGTCAACAGGGTATTTAGAAAACACTGAAGCTTTCTTT. This chain joins TRBV6-6 and TRBJ1-1; a possible D gene is TRBD1 (6 bases). The V gene's germline CDR1 is MNHNY and CDR2 SVGAGI (reference sequence). Between the trimmed V and J ends, which lost 6 bases and 2 bases, there was a span of 19 bases. This CDR3 contains 16 residues.

The chain combines TRBV18 with TRBJ2-4; 10 positions match TRBD1. The trim removed 4 bases at V and 3 bases at J, leaving 9 bases unmatched. Germline V gene data show CDR1 as KGHSH and CDR2 as LQKENI. CDR3 length: 17 amino acids. The CDR3 bases are TGTGCCAGCTCACTGGGACAGGGGATTTACGGCAAAAACATTCAGTACTTC. The encoded protein is CASSLGQGIYGKNIQYF.

V and J are TRBV18 and TRBJ1-3, with 8 bases lining up with TRBD1. Trimming removed 2 bases from V and 2 bases from J; junction bases left unmatched: 5. The germline V gene encodes CDR1 KGHSH and CDR2 LQKENI. The CDR3 is 16 residues long. The CDR3 nucleotides are TGTGCCAGCTCACCAACAGGGGGAAGGGCTGGAAACACCATATATTTT. This encodes CASSPTGGRAGNTIYF.

The rearrangement links TRBV6-1 to TRBJ1-4, with 9 bases identical to TRBD1. V trimming: 3 bases; J trimming: 8 bases; junction bases outside the gene matches: 7. CDR3 size: 15 residues. In germline, CDR1 is MNHNS, CDR2 SASEGT. The DNA of the CDR3 is TGTGCCAGCAGTGACCCACAGGGGGCAGGGGAAAAACTGTTTTTT. Its translation is CASSDPQGAGEKLFF.

The table lists this clone with a count of one. The chain couples TRBV4-1 to TRBJ2-3; D is possibly TRBD2 (7 bases). The CDR3 has 16 amino acids. Germline V lookup: CDR1 MGHRA, CDR2 YSYEKL. The V and J ends lost 5 bases and 1 base respectively, with 16 bases between them. CDR3 in DNA: TGCGCCAGCAGCAAATTTGAGGGGGGGGGCACAGATACGCAGTATTTT. Its protein is CASSKFEGGGTDTQYF.